This record looks at one T cell receptor beta chain sequence and its context. Which antigen it targets is not known. There are no base qualities to consult, and no much larger clone falls within one base. The data were obtained in a study of a mutant IDH1 vaccine in newly diagnosed glioma (dated by TCRdb to 2020 to 2022). The study in broad terms: Vaccination was initiated 4-6 weeks after radiotherapy alone, or concurrently with temozolomide cycles in the chemotherapy-containing groups. Of the 25 to 35 patients who were treated, around 62% were male and approximately 40% were female, and the mean age was approximately 40 years. Before enrollment, patients had received standard therapy of radiotherapy alone, temozolomide alone, or radiochemotherapy with temozolomide; most received the combination. The week-35 safety follow-up was designated visit V12, and the week-47 end of study was designated visit V13. For exploratory analyses, under 30 treated patients had longitudinal TCRB deep sequencing done wherever samples were available. Six visits were used for peripheral blood collection: V03 (baseline), V05, V07, V10, V12 and V13. Study-level results and caveats: No apparent relationship was observed between pseudoprogression and alterations in the top peripheral T cell clonotypes detected by TCRB sequencing. The authors noted that analyses of patient blood samples could not be reproduced because of sample limitations. Vaccine-induced immune responses across multiple MHC alleles were detected in about 92% of patients. PBMC samples for TCRB deep sequencing were selected based on availability.

Library creation used the immunoSEQ multiplex PCR assay. Rearranged TCR beta chain sequences were amplified using the hsTCRB Kit according to the manufacturer's protocol. An Illumina MiSeq was used to sequence the TCRB libraries. In the source study's methods: Demultiplexing, trimming and gene mapping were performed with the kit vendor's proprietary platform. The table was pulled from immuneACCESS by TCRdb, which kept in-frame rearrangements only. Such tables lose some clones; where checked, under half of the loss comes from unresolved V genes, and the rest has no known cause. V and J calls plus clone size are reproduced from that table; the DNA served to infer D and trimming. The sample records 60,000 to 75,000 clones, around 86% of which are singletons. The top ten clonotypes cover about 2% of the sample. The CDR3 measures 14 amino acids from cysteine to phenylalanine. Of the read, only the CDR3 DNA is kept; its 42 bases are in frame from base 1. V and J are truncated by 3 bases and 2 bases respectively, leaving an intervening sequence of 9 bases. CDR1 and CDR2 (SGHDT, YYEEEE) derive from the germline V gene.

This sample's time point label indicates: week 35, safety follow-up. Every vaccine dose consisted of 300 ug of a 20-mer mutant IDH1 peptide in Montanide, administered subcutaneously together with topical imiquimod. Across visits V03 through V10, patients got a total of eight vaccinations, given in weeks 1, 3, 5, 7, 11, 15, 19 and 23. Newly diagnosed WHO grade 3 or 4 IDH1-mutant astrocytomas showing loss of nuclear ATRX were present in the donors. The samples were drawn from NOA16, a multicentre, single-arm, open-label phase I trial in Germany that tested a mutant IDH1 peptide vaccine in humans for the first time. Genomic DNA for TCRB sequencing was isolated from EDTA blood with the DNeasy Blood and Tissue Kit.

This specimen consisted of PBMCs, obtained from a glioma patient whose treatment included an IDH1 peptide vaccine. The sequence links TRBV5-6 to TRBJ1-3, with the D gene not confidently named. This receptor was identified in a young man with glioma. The DNA is as follows: TGTGCCAGCAGCTCCAAGATGCCTGGAAACACCATATATTTT. It encodes CASSSKMPGNTIYF.